This TCR beta chain was documented in a study of CD8 T cells in Susac syndrome. Study as a whole: Intravenous immunoglobulin alone or corticosteroids were being given to patients with Susac syndrome at blood draw, unless they were therapy-naive. Whole-study results and caveats: CD4+ T cell repertoires in Susac syndrome exhibited no evidence of clonal expansion.

Both CD4+ and CD8+ T cells were negatively isolated, and TEMRA cells underwent FACS enrichment. Random hexamers were used to reverse transcribe roughly 0.45 to 1 ug of RNA. Amplification of the TCR beta CDR3 was carried out by immunoSEQ multiplex PCR, which spanned a total of 54 Vbeta and 13 Jbeta segments. TCRdb used MiXCR to reprocess the immunoSEQ multiplex PCR reads, holding one entry per CDR3 protein. Of around 200,000 distinct CDR3 sequences listed, about 94% were seen once; the top ten hold 0.075% to 0.1%. The CDR3 extends over 13 amino acids. Germline V gives CDR1 MNHEY, CDR2 SMNVEV (reference sequence). The ends lost 6 bases at V and 6 bases at J; junction bases unmatched: 7. Details on this clonotype: What it binds is unknown.

The chain carries TRBV27 and TRBJ1-2, with 7 bases aligning to TRBD1. Sequenced: CD4+ T cells from PBMCs. This clonotype was obtained from a human donor with Susac syndrome. CDR3 residues: CASSPTGLNGYTF. CDR3 bases: TGTGCCAGCAGCCCGACAGGGTTAAATGGCTACACCTTC.